The present entry profiles one TCR beta chain with its context. This specimen comes from a study of blood T cell repertoires in COVID-19. Repertoires were generated with immunoSEQ multiplex PCR, while TCRdb's copy carries only in-frame clones and drops some. The sample consists of about 210,000 clones, about 87% of them appearing once. CDR3 length equals 15 residues. Trimming at V came to 5 bases and at J to 8 bases, leaving 10 bases not matched to a gene. CDR1 and CDR2 (germline): SEHNR, FQNEAQ (reference sequence). Categorization into cohorts depended on clinical history that participants reported. This rearrangement joins TRBV7-9 to TRBJ2-1; 9 bases agree with TRBD2. This clonotype was sampled from a man aged 18 to 29 with acute COVID-19. The sequencing sample was made of PBMCs or T cells enriched from blood (not recorded which). The CDR3 region is CASSATSGSGDEQFF. CDR3 in DNA: TGTGCCAGCAGCGCGACTAGCGGTTCGGGCGATGAGCAGTTCTTC.